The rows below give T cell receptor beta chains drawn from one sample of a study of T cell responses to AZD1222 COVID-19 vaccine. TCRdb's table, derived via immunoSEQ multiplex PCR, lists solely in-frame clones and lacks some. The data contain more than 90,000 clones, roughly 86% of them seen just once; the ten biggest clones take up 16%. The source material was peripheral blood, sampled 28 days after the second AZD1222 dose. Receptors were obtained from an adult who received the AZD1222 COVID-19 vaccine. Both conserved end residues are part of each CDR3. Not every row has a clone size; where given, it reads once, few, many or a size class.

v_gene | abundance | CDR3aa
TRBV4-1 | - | CASSQAGNLREQYF
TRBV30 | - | CAWTEQGNYGYTF
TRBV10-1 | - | CASSESWTGKTGELFF
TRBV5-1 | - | CASSLDGVIDEKLFF
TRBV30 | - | CAWRGAGQFNQPQHF
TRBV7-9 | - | CASSSARSNQPQHF
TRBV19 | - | CASSEQGAGQPQHF
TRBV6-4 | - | CASSPGNTGELFF
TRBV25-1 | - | CASSEYQGSAGNTIYF
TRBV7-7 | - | CASSLRGARTDTQYF
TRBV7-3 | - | CASSNDGRSTDTQYF
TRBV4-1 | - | CASSEGLAGYNEQFF
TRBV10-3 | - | CAISEESRERNTEAFF
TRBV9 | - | CASSTLGLAGFMGVADTQYF
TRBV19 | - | CASSTGPGGPPEQYF
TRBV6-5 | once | CASTIGAWYEQYF
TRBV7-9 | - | CASSLGWDRADIQYF
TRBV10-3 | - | CAISESTRANYGYTF
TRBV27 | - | CASRGGARGYTF
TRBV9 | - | CASSVQQGNTIYF
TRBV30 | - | CAWSLTANQPQHF
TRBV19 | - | CASSINREPGELFF